This entry concerns a single TCR beta chain. This record belongs to a study of control samples from healthy donors and cancer patients. The method was immunoSEQ multiplex PCR; TCRdb's version includes in-frame clones alone and lacks a portion of them. The table shows 50,000 or so clones, with roughly 94% occurring only once. The germline V gene encodes CDR1 SGHRS and CDR2 YFSETQ. The CDR3 contains 19 residues. V lost 4 bases and J lost 3; bases outside the gene matches: 13. The chain links TRBV5-1 to TRBJ2-2; 12 bases match TRBD1. The receptor was isolated from a man between 25 and 39 years old in good health. The specimen sequenced was blood. The CDR3 region has the DNA TGCGCCAGCAGCCTTAAACCACTCCGGGACAGGGGGCACACCGGGGAGCTGTTTTTT. Translation: CASSLKPLRDRGHTGELFF.